This is a list of T cell receptor beta chains from one sample in a study of T cells in Graves' hyperthyroidism and ophthalmopathy. TCRdb ran MiXCR on the multiplex PCR reads and lists one entry per CDR3 protein. This sample has some 500,000 distinct CDR3 sequences; about 15% occur once, and the top ten carry around a sixth. The sample was blood. The receptors originated from a woman younger than 30 with Graves' hyperthyroidism. Each CDR3 is given without its conserved first and last residue.

v_call	cdr3_length	j_call	cdr3_aa
TRBV12-3/TRBV12-4	10	TRBJ1-1	ASRQTGTEAF
TRBV27	15	TRBJ2-7	ASSSVGPAGFSYEQY
TRBV11-3	14	TRBJ2-5	ASSFSLAEVEETQY
TRBV6-1	13	TRBJ1-3	ASSPLVAPGNTIY
TRBV18	11	TRBJ1-1	ASSPSGLTEAF
TRBV6-5	16	TRBJ1-2	ASSYSLFGTGNDYGYT
TRBV13	14	TRBJ1-2	ASSQSMGRAASGYT
TRBV29-1	13	TRBJ2-3	SASALGGGTDTQY
TRBV6-5	14	TRBJ2-1	ASSYASGSPMDEQF
TRBV6-5	13	TRBJ1-3	ASSYPQSSGNTIY
TRBV12-3/TRBV12-4	12	TRBJ2-4	ASTTLGSENIQY
TRBV27	12	TRBJ1-3	ASRSGFSGNTIY
TRBV10-3	14	TRBJ2-2	AIRYTGGSNTGELF
TRBV12-3/TRBV12-4	11	TRBJ1-1	ASSYRLNTEAF
TRBV18	12	TRBJ1-5	ASSQIQGIQPQH
TRBV3-1	13	TRBJ2-1	ANSHLSGVYNEQF
TRBV3-1	17	TRBJ2-1	ASSQDGPSGTSGSWEQF
TRBV20-1	12	TRBJ1-2	SAKLDSINYGYT
TRBV27	13	TRBJ1-2	ASSPVGRRNYGYT
TRBV20-1	10	TRBJ2-5	SARGDSGFQY
TRBV4-2	19	TRBJ2-1	ASSQGSAGHSDLSSYNEQF
TRBV20-1	11	TRBJ1-5	SATGDSNQPQH
TRBV6-1	14	TRBJ1-2	ASSLNAGGQVGGYT
TRBV24-1	11	TRBJ1-4	ASGDGANEKLF
TRBV11-2	12	TRBJ2-5	ASSWGQATQTQY
TRBV19	13	TRBJ1-5	ASSMNRDSNQPQH
TRBV18	9	TRBJ2-1	ASSPEFEQF
TRBV30	14	TRBJ1-5	AWSVPGQGALQPQH
TRBV6-1	15	TRBJ2-7	ASTPRLDPVTTSEQY
TRBV18	13	TRBJ2-3	ASSPQGPSTDTQY
TRBV5-5	12	TRBJ2-1	ASSAPTSGYEQF
TRBV12-3/TRBV12-4	11	TRBJ2-2	ASSLMDTGELF
TRBV11-2	13	TRBJ1-5	ASSLGGGQNQPQH
TRBV19	15	TRBJ2-4	ASSPTWASGRRDIQY
TRBV11-3	12	TRBJ2-1	ASSPLDRPNEQF
TRBV12-3/TRBV12-4	11	TRBJ1-5	ASTVRGNQPQH
TRBV12-3/TRBV12-4	11	TRBJ2-5	ASIDRAQETQY
TRBV10-3	12	TRBJ1-5	AIQGGNSNQPQH
TRBV7-9	13	TRBJ2-7	ASSLGGQGTYEQY